This T cell receptor (beta chain) originates from a study of breast tumors, draining lymph nodes, adjacent tissues. At least ten counts were recorded for this clonotype. Each CDR3 protein is one row after TCRdb ran MiXCR on the multiplex PCR reads. The table records fewer than 150,000 distinct CDR3 sequences, around 21% of them present only once. The V and J ends lost 4 bases and 4 bases, in that order; junction bases with no gene match: 4. This CDR3 contains 14 residues. Axillary draining lymph nodes of breast cancer patients supplied the node samples. The genes are TRBV12-3 or TRBV12-4 and TRBJ2-7; 10 nucleotides line up with TRBD2. The sample comprised axillary lymph node tissue. The sequence derives from a female donor with breast cancer. Some clones in this sample may be carry-over from other donors' samples. CDR3 bases: TGTGCCAGCAGTTCTAGCGGGAGTGGTTACGAGCAGTACTTC. Translating gives CASSSSGSGYEQYF.